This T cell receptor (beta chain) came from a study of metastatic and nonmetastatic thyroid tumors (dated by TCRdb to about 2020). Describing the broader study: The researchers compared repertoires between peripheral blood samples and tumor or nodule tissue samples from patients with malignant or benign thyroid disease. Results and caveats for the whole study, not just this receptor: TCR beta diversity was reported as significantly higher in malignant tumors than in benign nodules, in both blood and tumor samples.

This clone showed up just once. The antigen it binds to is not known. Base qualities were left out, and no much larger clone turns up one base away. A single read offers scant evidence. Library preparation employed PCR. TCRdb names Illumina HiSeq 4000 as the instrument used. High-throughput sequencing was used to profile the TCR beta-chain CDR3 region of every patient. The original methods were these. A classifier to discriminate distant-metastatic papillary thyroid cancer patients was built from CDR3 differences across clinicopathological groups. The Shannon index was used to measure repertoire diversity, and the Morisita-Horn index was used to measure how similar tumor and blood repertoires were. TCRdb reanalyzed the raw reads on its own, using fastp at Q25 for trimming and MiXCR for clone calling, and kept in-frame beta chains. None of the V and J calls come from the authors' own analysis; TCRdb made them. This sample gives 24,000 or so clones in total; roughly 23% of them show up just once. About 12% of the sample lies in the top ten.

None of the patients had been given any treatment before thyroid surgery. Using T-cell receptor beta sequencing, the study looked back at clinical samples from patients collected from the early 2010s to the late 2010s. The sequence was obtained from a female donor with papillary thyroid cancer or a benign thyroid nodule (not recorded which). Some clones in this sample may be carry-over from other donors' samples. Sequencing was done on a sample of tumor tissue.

This receptor has the CDR3 CSARGRVARLTQPQHF. The DNA is TGCAGTGCTAGAGGGCGCGTCGCCCGATTGACTCAGCCCCAGCATTTT. Rearrangement joined TRBV20-1 to TRBJ1-5; the D gene cannot be resolved reliably. CDR1 and CDR2 were assigned from the germline V gene (reference sequence) as DFQATT and SNEGSKA. V was cut back by 1 base and J by 6 bases, leaving a gap of 19 bases between them. The CDR3 spans 16 residues, from the cysteine through the phenylalanine. Of all the DNA, just the CDR3 is kept, 48 bases in frame from base 1.